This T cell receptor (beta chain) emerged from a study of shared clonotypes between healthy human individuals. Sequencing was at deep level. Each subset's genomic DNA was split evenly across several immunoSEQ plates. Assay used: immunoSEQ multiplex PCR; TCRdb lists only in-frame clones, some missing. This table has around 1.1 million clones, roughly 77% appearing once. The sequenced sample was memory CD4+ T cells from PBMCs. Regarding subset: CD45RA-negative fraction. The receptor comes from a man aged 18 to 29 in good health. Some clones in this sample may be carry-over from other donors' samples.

The CDR3 nucleotides are TGTGCCAGCAGCTTGGCCGTAAGCTATGGCTACACCTTC. Translating gives CASSLAVSYGYTF. The chain joins TRBV7-2 to TRBJ1-2; D gene unclear. Germline CDR1 reads SGHTA; CDR2 reads FQGNSA. This CDR3 comprises 13 residues. V lost 3 bases, J lost 4 bases, and 9 bases lay in between.